The 21 T cell receptor beta chains listed next were all sequenced from one sample in a study of HIV-infected patients and healthy controls. MiXCR was run by TCRdb on the 5' RACE reads, yielding one entry per CDR3 protein. This table holds more than 60,000 distinct CDR3 sequences, around 21% found once. Sequencing was carried out using CD4+ T cells from blood. Receptors were obtained from a human donor in good health.

This clonotype was observed a handful of times. The genes are TRBV12-3 or TRBV12-4 and TRBJ1-1, with TRBD1 as a possible D gene (6 bases). The V and J ends lost 6 bases and 2 bases respectively, with 13 bases between them. The CDR3 extends over 14 amino acids. CDR3 sequence (DNA): TGTGCCAGCAGCCAGAGGGGGGGTAACACTGAAGCTTTCTTT. Its protein product is CASSQRGGNTEAFF.

The genes are TRBV12-3 or TRBV12-4 and TRBJ2-3; weak D call: TRBD2 (5 bases). Trimming stripped 3 bases from V and 6 bases from J, with 13 bases between. The CDR3 totals 14 residues. The CDR3 DNA is TGTGCCAGCAGTTTTAACGGGGTCGTCGATACGCAGTATTTT. It encodes CASSFNGVVDTQYF.

The rearrangement uses TRBV29-1 and TRBJ1-4, with TRBD1 as a possible D gene (6 bases). Trimming stripped 4 bases from V and 7 bases from J, with 13 bases between. The CDR3 is 13 amino acids. Looked up from germline, CDR1 is SQVTM and CDR2 is ANQGSEA. The CDR3 spells CSVGVRGAEKLFF. CDR3 nucleotide sequence: TGCAGCGTTGGTGTCAGGGGCGCTGAAAAACTGTTTTTT.

This clonotype was counted only a few times. The CDR3 reads CSATPHPMNTEAFF. CDR3 sequence (DNA): TGCAGTGCCACTCCCCACCCCATGAACACTGAAGCTTTCTTT. V usage is TRBV20-1 and J usage is TRBJ1-1; D gene uncertain. Germline CDR1 reads DFQATT; CDR2 reads SNEGSKA (reference sequence). V was pared by 6 bases and J by 0 bases, with 14 bases between. The CDR3 runs 14 residues.

This clonotype was seen a few times. The chain employs TRBV9 and TRBJ2-3; the match to TRBD2 covers 8 bases. The CDR3 sequence is 15 residues long. Losses at the gene ends were 5 bases for V and 2 bases for J; bases not matched to a gene: 7. Germline V gene data show CDR1 as SGDLS and CDR2 as YYNGEE. CDR3 coding DNA: TGTGCCAGCAGTCTGGAGCGGGGGATCACAGATACGCAGTATTTT. It yields the protein CASSLERGITDTQYF.

Many counts were recorded for this clonotype. This rearrangement joins TRBV10-3 to TRBJ2-3; D is perhaps TRBD2 (6 bases). This CDR3 is built from 14 residues. Germline V gene data show CDR1 as ENHRY and CDR2 as SYGVKD. The germline V and J ends were trimmed by 6 bases and 2 bases, with 12 bases remaining between them. CDR3 residues: CAIRPGRDTDTQYF. The CDR3 coding sequence is TGTGCCATCAGGCCAGGGCGGGACACAGATACGCAGTATTTT.

This clonotype was detected only a few times. The gene calls are TRBV29-1 and TRBJ2-3, with D hard to call. The CDR3 loop spans 15 amino acids. V was cut by 3 bases and J by 2 bases, with 15 bases left in between. The germline V gene encodes CDR1 SQVTM and CDR2 ANQGSEA. The CDR3 reads CSVESSARFTDTQYF. Written as DNA, the CDR3 is TGCAGCGTTGAGTCGTCGGCCCGATTCACAGATACGCAGTATTTT.

This clonotype was picked up a small number of times. The CDR3 region is CASSASSIGAQHF. As DNA, the CDR3 is TGTGCCAGCAGTGCCTCCTCTATTGGGGCCCAGCATTTT. This rearrangement joins TRBV27 to TRBJ1-5; no reliable D call. V was clipped by 5 bases and J by 11 bases, with 16 bases between them. The germline V gene has CDR1 MNHEY and CDR2 SMNVEV (reference sequence). The CDR3 spans 13 residues.

The chain links TRBV7-9 to TRBJ1-4; the D gene is possibly TRBD1 (6 bases). The CDR3 has 14 residues. V was trimmed by 1 base and J by 10 bases, leaving 13 bases between them. The germline gives CDR1 SEHNR, CDR2 FQNEAQ (reference sequence). CDR3 DNA: TGTGCCAGCAGCTTAGATGGGTCAGGGGTAAAACTGTTTTTT. As protein: CASSLDGSGVKLFF.

This clonotype has ten or more counts. This chain's CDR3 is CASSPEWFRRLNNQPQHF. The DNA for the CDR3 is TGCGCCAGCAGCCCGGAATGGTTTCGCAGGCTAAACAATCAGCCCCAGCATTTT. V is TRBV5-1 and J is TRBJ1-5; D remains unclear. V was cut by 4 bases and J by 3 bases, with 23 bases left in between. Germline V gene lookup returns CDR1 SGHRS and CDR2 YFSETQ. This CDR3 comprises 18 residues.

CDR3 protein: CASSPGHSNTEAFF. The CDR3 DNA reads TGTGCCAGCTCACCGGGACACTCGAACACTGAAGCTTTCTTT. V usage is TRBV18 and J usage is TRBJ1-1, with a weak D call TRBD1 (6 bases). From germline, CDR1 is KGHSH and CDR2 LQKENI. V gave up 3 bases and J gave up 1 base, with 9 bases separating them. The CDR3 length is 14 residues.

This clonotype was counted between two and nine times. This CDR3 is CASSGPRRRLYNEQFF. The CDR3 nucleotides are TGTGCCAGCAGTGGACCTCGCCGCCGCCTCTACAATGAGCAGTTCTTC. The rearrangement joins TRBV5-6 to TRBJ2-1; D is unclear. CDR1 is SGHDT and CDR2 is YYEEEE in the germline V gene. V shed 5 bases and J shed 3 bases, with 18 bases lying between them. There are 16 residues in the CDR3.

The V call is TRBV6-5, the J call TRBJ2-7; tentative D call: TRBD2 (6 bases). V was shortened by 0 bases and J by 2 bases, with 11 bases between the two germline ends. Germline CDR1 reads MNHEY; CDR2 reads SVGAGI. This CDR3 has 15 amino acids. This CDR3 reads CASSYSPGVPYEQYF. CDR3 nucleotides: TGTGCCAGCAGTTACTCGCCGGGGGTGCCCTACGAGCAGTACTTC.

In this sample, this clonotype turned up many times. This chain joins TRBV27 and TRBJ2-1; D is perhaps TRBD1 (6 bases). The V and J ends lost 7 bases and 7 bases respectively, with 26 bases between them. CDR1 is MNHEY, CDR2 SMNVEV, per germline (reference sequence). The CDR3 spans 17 residues. CDR3 in amino acids: CASNPTLGQSGTNEQFF. CDR3 DNA: TGTGCCAGCAACCCTACCCTTGGACAGTCTGGCACAAATGAGCAGTTCTTC.

Only a few counts were recorded for this clonotype. The J gene is TRBJ1-2, the V gene TRBV30, with a weak D call TRBD1 (5 bases). V was shortened by 2 bases and J by 2 bases, with 9 bases between the two germline ends. This CDR3 comprises 13 residues. The germline gives CDR1 GTSNPN, CDR2 SVGIG (reference sequence). The CDR3, as DNA: TGTGCCTGGAGTTATGGGGACAACTATGGCTACACCTTC. Its protein product is CAWSYGDNYGYTF. The full variable domain, in which reference TRBV30 and TRBJ1-2 provide the parts outside the CDR3, is SQTIHQWPATLVQPVGSPLSLECTVEGTSNPNLYWYRQAAGRGLQLLFYSVGIGQISSEVPQNLSASRPQDRQFILSSKKLLLSDSGFYLCAWSYGDNYGYTFGSGTRLTVV.

This clonotype occurred a few times. The chain has TRBV7-9 and TRBJ2-2; 8 bases map to TRBD1. The germline gives CDR1 SEHNR, CDR2 FQNEAQ (reference sequence). The length of the CDR3 is 14 residues. V gave up 3 bases and J gave up 4 bases; unmatched junction bases: 1. CDR3: CASSLDRATGELFF. For the CDR3, the DNA is TGTGCCAGCAGCTTGGACAGGGCCACCGGGGAGCTGTTTTTT.

The table lists this clonotype with many counts. CDR3 sequence: CSARDRVAYEQYF. DNA for the CDR3: TGCAGTGCTAGAGACAGGGTGGCCTACGAGCAGTACTTC. The chain links TRBV20-1 to TRBJ2-7, with D tentatively TRBD1 (5 bases). The CDR3 has 13 residues. CDR1 is DFQATT and CDR2 is SNEGSKA in the germline V gene (reference sequence). V gave up 0 bases and J gave up 2 bases, with 8 bases separating them.

This clonotype occurred many times. The rearrangement joins TRBV29-1 to TRBJ1-2, with TRBD1 matching 10 bases. This CDR3 comprises 16 residues. Unmatched junction bases numbered 11, after V lost 4 bases and J lost 3 bases. From germline, CDR1 is SQVTM and CDR2 ANQGSEA. Here the CDR3 reads CSVVPGQGRGDYGYTF. The CDR3 bases are TGCAGCGTTGTACCGGGACAGGGGAGAGGGGACTATGGCTACACCTTC.

The chain is built from TRBV6-5 and TRBJ2-2, with a weak D call TRBD2 (6 bases). Germline V gene data show CDR1 as MNHEY and CDR2 as SVGAGI. CDR3 length equals 15 residues. Trimming removed 8 bases at V and 5 bases at J, with 18 bases between. The DNA of the CDR3 is TGTGCCAGCCGATATCAGCAGGGAGGAACCGGGGAGCTGTTTTTT. Translating it yields CASRYQQGGTGELFF.

The chain couples TRBV7-9 to TRBJ2-3; no firm D call. Germline V gene data show CDR1 as SEHNR and CDR2 as FQNEAQ (reference sequence). The CDR3 is 15 residues long. Trimming shortened V by 5 bases and J by 3 bases, and 15 bases separated the two germline ends. The CDR3 protein is CASSQRSHLTDTQYF. CDR3 nucleotides: TGTGCCAGCAGCCAAAGGAGCCACTTGACAGATACGCAGTATTTT.

Within the sample, this clonotype is medium-sized. The chain uses TRBV6-5 and TRBJ2-3; a possible D gene is TRBD1 (5 bases). The V end was cut by 5 bases, the J end by 1 base, with 10 bases between. There are 14 residues in the CDR3. CDR1 MNHEY and CDR2 SVGAGI come from the germline V gene. The CDR3 DNA is TGTGCCAGCAGTCAAAAGACAGGCACAGATACGCAGTATTTT. Its protein is CASSQKTGTDTQYF.